This TCR beta chain was recorded in a study of blood T cells in healthy people across ages. A sample-barcoded 5' primer and a J-beta primer mix were used in a second PCR of roughly 7 to 11 cycles. All cDNA molecules were each tagged by a template-switch adaptor with 12 random nucleotides. TCRdb processed the 5' RACE reads anew with MiXCR; each CDR3 protein has one entry. The data show approximately 1,700,000 distinct CDR3 sequences, around 42% seen once. The study isolated at least 7 million PBMCs from each sample. Trimming pared 2 bases from V and 0 bases from J, leaving 13 bases between. Germline V gene sequence: CDR1 SEHNR, CDR2 FQNEAQ (reference sequence). This CDR3 is 16 amino acids long.

The specimen sequenced was blood. The receptor comes from a human donor in good health. This chain links TRBV7-9 with TRBJ1-1, with D unresolved. For the CDR3, the DNA is TGTGCCAGCAGCTTAAACCCTCTTGATATGAACACTGAAGCTTTCTTT. Its translation: CASSLNPLDMNTEAFF. Full variable domain (remainder filled in from reference TRBV7-9 and TRBJ1-1): DTGVSQNPRHKITKRGQNVTFRCDPISEHNRLYWYRQTLGQGPEFLTYFQNEAQLEKSRLLSDRFSAERPKGSFSTLEIQRTEQGDSAMYLCASSLNPLDMNTEAFFGQGTRLTVV.